Presented here are 25 T cell receptor beta chains from one specimen sequenced in a study of vaccination and CD4 T cells after COVID-19 (dated by TCRdb to 2021 to 2024). Receptor libraries were prepared by PCR. The sequencer listed for this sample is Illumina iSeq 100. TCR sequencing of DNA from cultured CD4+ T cells used the Oncomine TCR Beta short-read assay at the Johns Hopkins FTIC core. TCRdb applied fastp at Q25 and MiXCR to the public reads, then kept only in-frame beta chains. Every distinct CDR3 protein forms one entry, paired with its most common genes and DNA. This sample has 20,000 to 25,000 distinct CDR3 sequences in its table, and roughly 34% of those were observed once. Jointly, the top ten make up 4.5% to 6.5% of the sample. According to the study, the label for this sample's treatment or condition signals: approximately nine-day PBMC culture with coronavirus spike peptide pools or control peptides (ViraFEST assay).

Their antigen targets remain unknown. This specimen was CD4+ T cells from blood, cultured in vitro, taken before SARS-CoV-2 vaccination. The origin of the receptors is a human donor who had recovered from COVID-19.

V and J are TRBV11-2 and TRBJ1-1, with a possible D match to TRBD1 (6 bases). The CDR3 runs to 13 residues. Deletions cut 3 bases from V and 5 bases from J, with 10 bases between. Germline CDR1 reads SGHAT; CDR2 reads FQNNGV. DNA for the CDR3: TGTGCCAGCAGCTTGTCAGGGGATACTGAAGCTTTCTTT. Its translation: CASSLSGDTEAFF.

This chain links TRBV20-1 with TRBJ1-3; a possible D gene is TRBD1 (5 bases). Trimming removed 3 bases at V and 2 bases at J, with 11 bases between. There are 14 residues in the CDR3. Per the germline V gene, CDR1 is DFQATT and CDR2 is SNEGSKA (reference sequence). CDR3 in amino acids: CSASRQTPGNTIYF. In DNA, the CDR3 is TGCAGTGCTAGCAGACAGACGCCTGGAAACACCATATATTTT.

This clonotype was seen a handful of times. This chain connects TRBV19 to TRBJ1-1, with 7 bases fitting TRBD1. Germline lookup yields CDR1 LNHDA and CDR2 SQIVND (reference sequence). V lost 4 bases and J lost 6; bases outside the gene matches: 14. This CDR3 region has 16 residues. This CDR3 is CASSSLPGQSIPEAFF. The CDR3 nucleotides are TGTGCCAGTAGTAGCCTACCGGGACAGTCTATTCCTGAAGCTTTCTTT.

This clonotype showed up just a few times. V is TRBV2 and J is TRBJ1-1; no definite D call. V shed 6 bases and J shed 0 bases, with 8 bases lying between them. CDR3 length equals 13 residues. Per germline, CDR1 SNHLY and CDR2 FYNNEI. The CDR3: CASRKGMNTEAFF. The CDR3 DNA reads TGTGCCAGCAGAAAGGGAATGAACACTGAAGCTTTCTTT.

The rearrangement joins TRBV5-4 to TRBJ2-2; possibly TRBD2 for D (6 bases). The CDR3 consists of 17 residues. The germline gives CDR1 SGHNT, CDR2 YYREEE (reference sequence). Trimming left V 3 bases short and J 3 bases short, with 18 bases between. CDR3 nucleotide sequence: TGTGCCAGCAGCTCCCCGTCGGGAGTATACGACACCGGGGAGCTGTTTTTT. It encodes CASSSPSGVYDTGELFF.

This clonotype was counted a few times. The gene calls are TRBV20-1 and TRBJ2-3; 8 bases agree with TRBD1. Germline-derived CDR1 and CDR2 are DFQATT and SNEGSKA (reference sequence). J was trimmed by 0 bases and V by 5 bases; bases with no gene match: 1. The CDR3 runs 13 residues. CDR3 region: CSAGQGSTDTQYF. The CDR3 region has the DNA TGCAGTGCTGGACAGGGCAGCACAGATACGCAGTATTTT.

This clonotype has a handful of counts. The chain couples TRBV7-8 to TRBJ1-3; 7 bases fit TRBD1. The length of the CDR3 is 15 residues. V dropped 5 bases and J dropped 4; count of bases not matched to a gene: 8. Germline CDR1 SGHVS, CDR2 FQNEAQ. CDR3 DNA: TGTGCCAGCAGCGCCGACAGGGTACCGGGAAACACCATATATTTT. This codes for CASSADRVPGNTIYF. Filled out from reference TRBV7-8 and TRBJ1-3, the complete variable domain reads GAGVSQSPRYKVAKRGQDVALRCDPISGHVSLFWYQQALGQGPEFLTYFQNEAQLDKSGLPSDRFFAERPEGSVSTLKIQRTQQEDSAVYLCASSADRVPGNTIYFGEGSWLTVV.

J is TRBJ2-5 and V is TRBV7-8, with TRBD1 matching over 7 bases. Germline loops: CDR1 SGHVS, CDR2 FQNEAQ. There are 14 residues in the CDR3. V shed 2 bases and J 5 bases; nucleotides not matched to a gene: 5. This CDR3 is CASSLFSGGETQYF. CDR3 coding DNA: TGTGCCAGCAGCTTATTTTCAGGGGGTGAGACCCAGTACTTC.

V and J are TRBV10-1 and TRBJ2-7, with 7 bases fitting TRBD2. The CDR3 is 11 amino acids. The germline CDR1 and CDR2 sequences are WNHNN and SYGVQD (reference sequence). The J segment lost 12 bases and the V segment lost 7 bases, leaving 9 bases of the junction unmatched. CDR3 region: CASTFREDRYF. Written as DNA, the CDR3 is TGCGCCAGCACTTTCCGGGAGGATCGGTACTTC.

This chain links TRBV14 with TRBJ1-6, with D unresolved. The germline CDR1 and CDR2 sequences are SGHDN and FVKESK. V lost 4 bases and J 7 bases, leaving 14 bases between the germline ends. This CDR3 is built from 15 residues. CDR3 in amino acids: CASSRGPTDNSPLHF. The CDR3 coding sequence is TGTGCCAGCAGCCGAGGACCTACAGACAATTCACCCCTCCACTTT.

This clonotype was seen a handful of times. V is TRBV7-7 and J is TRBJ2-1; 8 bases align to TRBD2. The ends lost 0 bases at V and 6 bases at J; junction bases unmatched: 4. This CDR3 is 15 amino acids long. The germline gives CDR1 SSHAT, CDR2 FNYEAQ (reference sequence). CDR3 DNA sequence: TGTGCCAGCAGCTTAGCCGCGGGAGGCCCCAATGAGCAGTTCTTC. It specifies CASSLAAGGPNEQFF.

This clonotype was seen only once. This chain uses TRBV19 with TRBJ1-1; D may be TRBD1 (5 bases). The CDR3 is made up of 14 amino acids. Trimming left V 5 bases short and J 4 bases short, with 14 bases between. CDR1 is LNHDA and CDR2 is SQIVND in the germline V gene (reference sequence). This CDR3 is CASSVRGFGTEAFF. The CDR3 bases are TGTGCCAGTAGTGTGAGGGGATTTGGCACTGAAGCTTTCTTT.

CDR3 region: CASSQRGGGETQYF. CDR3 in DNA: TGTGCCAGTAGCCAGAGGGGGGGCGGAGAGACCCAGTACTTC. The genes are TRBV19 and TRBJ2-5; maybe TRBD2 (7 bases). This CDR3 is built from 14 residues. Deletions cut 6 bases from V and 4 bases from J, with 15 bases between. The germline V gene encodes CDR1 LNHDA and CDR2 SQIVND (reference sequence).

This chain connects TRBV4-1 to TRBJ2-5; no definite D call. Germline CDR1 is MGHRA and CDR2 is YSYEKL. V lost 0 bases and J 7 bases, leaving 9 bases between the germline ends. The CDR3 is made up of 13 amino acids. In nucleotides, the CDR3 is TGCGCCAGCAGCCAAGATGACCAATGGACCCAGTACTTC. Protein sequence: CASSQDDQWTQYF.

V usage is TRBV5-4 and J usage is TRBJ2-7; D not resolved. Deletions cut 0 bases from V and 6 bases from J, with 16 bases between. The CDR3 is made up of 15 amino acids. Looked up from germline, CDR1 is SGHNT and CDR2 is YYREEE (reference sequence). The CDR3 sequence is CASSLGTVTDREQYF. The CDR3 nucleotides read TGTGCCAGCAGCTTGGGTACGGTGACGGATCGCGAGCAGTACTTC. The whole variable domain, filled in from reference TRBV5-4 and TRBJ2-7, reads ETGVTQSPTHLIKTRGQQVTLRCSSQSGHNTVSWYQQALGQGPQFIFQYYREEENGRGNFPPRFSGLQFPNYSSELNVNALELDDSALYLCASSLGTVTDREQYFGPGTRLTVT.

By share, this clonotype ranks as medium-sized. The chain is built from TRBV11-2 and TRBJ1-1; D call uncertain. The CDR3 is 13 residues long. V was shortened by 2 bases and J by 1 base, with 5 bases between the two germline ends. The germline V gene has CDR1 SGHAT and CDR2 FQNNGV. The CDR3 sequence is CASSLRTNTEAFF. The CDR3 bases are TGTGCCAGCAGCTTAAGGACGAACACTGAAGCTTTCTTT.

This chain joins TRBV2 and TRBJ2-6; D is undetermined. Trimming left V 3 bases short and J 0 bases short, with 12 bases between. The CDR3 runs 17 residues. CDR1 SNHLY and CDR2 FYNNEI come from the germline V gene. The DNA for the CDR3 is TGTGCCAGCAGTGAGTTTTCCGTTCTCTCTGGGGCCAACGTCCTGACTTTC. This gives the protein CASSEFSVLSGANVLTF.

This clonotype has a handful of counts. The chain links TRBV2 to TRBJ1-6; D ambiguous. The V and J ends lost 1 base and 14 bases respectively, with 12 bases between them. The CDR3 has 13 amino acids. Germline V gene data show CDR1 as SNHLY and CDR2 as FYNNEI. The CDR3 here is CASSEETSTALHF. The CDR3 nucleotides read TGTGCCAGCAGTGAAGAGACCTCCACAGCCCTCCACTTT.

This clonotype was detected only once. The chain couples TRBV28 to TRBJ1-6; 10 bases line up with TRBD1. The germline V gene has CDR1 MDHEN and CDR2 SYDVKM. CDR3 length: 20 residues. V shed 2 bases, J shed 0 bases, and the junction held 10 bases outside the gene matches. Written as DNA, the CDR3 is TGTGCCAGCAGTTTACCCGCACTGGGACAGGGGAGCTCCTATAATTCACCCCTCCACTTT. Amino acid sequence: CASSLPALGQGSSYNSPLHF.

This clonotype was observed a handful of times. The V call is TRBV20-1, the J call TRBJ2-5; the match to TRBD2 covers 10 bases. Trimming removed 6 bases from V and 2 bases from J; junction bases left unmatched: 9. The length of the CDR3 is 15 residues. CDR1 is DFQATT and CDR2 is SNEGSKA in the germline V gene (reference sequence). The CDR3 bases are TGCAGTGCGAACAGCGGGGGGGCAACTCAAGAGACCCAGTACTTC. Translated: CSANSGGATQETQYF.

This clonotype came up a few times. CDR3 DNA: TGTGCCAGCAGCTTCCAACGGACAGGGTCAGATACGCAGTATTTT. Translated: CASSFQRTGSDTQYF. J is TRBJ2-3 and V is TRBV11-2, with 8 bases fitting TRBD1. Germline V CDR1 and CDR2: SGHAT, FQNNGV. V shed 3 bases, J shed 4 bases, and the junction held 6 bases outside the gene matches. This CDR3 contains 15 residues.

This chain joins TRBV7-2 and TRBJ1-1; possibly TRBD1 for D (5 bases). The ends were cut back, 6 bases at V and 1 base at J, with 15 bases in the middle. This CDR3 is built from 15 residues. Germline V lookup: CDR1 SGHTA, CDR2 FQGNSA. For the CDR3, the DNA is TGTGCCAGCAGTCCGACAGATTTTAGGAACACTGAAGCTTTCTTT. This translates into CASSPTDFRNTEAFF.

The V call is TRBV20-1, the J call TRBJ1-2, with D hard to call. Trimming removed 4 bases from V and 8 bases from J, with 17 bases in between. This CDR3 is 13 amino acids long. The germline gives CDR1 DFQATT, CDR2 SNEGSKA (reference sequence). Written as DNA, the CDR3 is TGCAGTGCTACCTCCGCTCAAAGATTCGGCTACACCTTC. Its protein product is CSATSAQRFGYTF.

The gene calls are TRBV5-1 and TRBJ1-1; 10 nucleotides align to TRBD1. The germline gives CDR1 SGHRS, CDR2 YFSETQ. The CDR3 is 15 residues long. The V segment lost 4 bases and the J segment 5 bases; nucleotides outside the gene matches: 8. CDR3: CASSADRGRGTEAFF. CDR3 coding DNA: TGCGCCAGCAGCGCAGACAGGGGGCGAGGTACTGAAGCTTTCTTT.

By share, this clonotype ranks as medium-sized. The gene calls are TRBV6-1 and TRBJ1-6, with 7 bases fitting TRBD1. The CDR3 covers 13 residues. After removal of 3 bases from V and 14 bases from J, the junction contained 7 bases not matched to a gene. Per the germline V gene, CDR1 is MNHNS and CDR2 is SASEGT. The CDR3: CASSDRDRGSLHF. In DNA form, the CDR3 reads TGTGCCAGCAGTGACCGGGACAGAGGCTCCCTCCACTTT.